The entry below gives a single T cell receptor (beta chain) sequence along with its context. The antigen is unknown. At one boundary the junction diverges from the germline segment, which might be a read error. The sequenced fragment ends 3 residues before the CDR3 boundary, so the rest is inferred from the germline J gene. The CDR3 sequence is 15 residues long. Germline assignment: CDR1 SGHRS and CDR2 YFSETQ. Libraries were prepared by immunoSEQ multiplex PCR; TCRdb keeps only in-frame clonotypes and omits some of them. The sample presents 57,000 or so clones, none singletons. These data originate in a study of T cell clonality in common variable immunodeficiency. Study-level findings and limits: CVID subjects had higher TCRbeta clonality than healthy controls, most marked in about a third.

Sequenced material: peripheral blood mononuclear cells. This sequence was found in a person aged 18 to 69 in good health. The genes are TRBV5-1 and TRBJ2-1; TRBD2 aligns across 14 bases. The CDR3 bases that were read are TGCGTCAGCAGCCGACTAGCGGGAGGGACCGATGAG. It translates to CVSSRLAGGTDE. The CDR3 reads in full as CVSSRLAGGTDEQFF.